These T cell receptor beta chains were read from a single sample in a study of blood T cells in healthy people across ages. Each CDR3 protein gets one entry after TCRdb re-called the 5' RACE reads with MiXCR. Seen here are over 1.5 million distinct CDR3 sequences, roughly 52% observed once, and the top ten hold over 2%. Sequenced material: blood. The receptor set was obtained from a woman aged 35 to 49 in good health. The conserved cysteine and the conserved F or W are not part of the CDR3 here. The order of the fields is clone size, V gene, CDR3 length, J gene, CDR3 protein. Size values are once, few and many counts, or a class for expanded clones, and some rows have none.

abundance: few; v_gene: TRBV19; len: 13; j_gene: TRBJ2-6; CDR3aa: ASNVMGSGANVLT
abundance: -; v_gene: TRBV7-2; len: 10; j_gene: TRBJ1-1; CDR3aa: ASSLGTGNAF
abundance: -; v_gene: TRBV9; len: 14; j_gene: -; CDR3aa: ASRSSRHPVVATQY
abundance: -; v_gene: TRBV6-5; len: 13; j_gene: TRBJ1-6; CDR3aa: ASSPSTGGGSPLH
abundance: -; v_gene: TRBV12-3/TRBV12-4; len: 11; j_gene: TRBJ1-2; CDR3aa: ASSSRTDYGYT
abundance: few; v_gene: TRBV9; len: 14; j_gene: TRBJ2-5; CDR3aa: ASSVETGGGRETQY
abundance: -; v_gene: TRBV28; len: 10; j_gene: TRBJ2-6; CDR3aa: ASRGQVNVLT
abundance: -; v_gene: TRBV5-1; len: 14; j_gene: TRBJ2-2; CDR3aa: ASSLTTKLNTGELF
abundance: many; v_gene: TRBV4-1; len: 13; j_gene: TRBJ2-5; CDR3aa: ASSQEGRWAETQY
abundance: -; v_gene: TRBV5-1; len: 9; j_gene: -; CDR3aa: ASSSSLEQY
abundance: -; v_gene: TRBV7-2; len: 11; j_gene: TRBJ2-5; CDR3aa: ASSVTPAVEQY
abundance: -; v_gene: TRBV7-9; len: 13; j_gene: TRBJ1-5; CDR3aa: ASSREGRSNQPQH
abundance: -; v_gene: TRBV28; len: 12; j_gene: TRBJ1-2; CDR3aa: ASSVPQGAGGYT
abundance: -; v_gene: TRBV27; len: 14; j_gene: TRBJ2-4; CDR3aa: ASRSYARLAKNIQY
abundance: -; v_gene: TRBV12-3/TRBV12-4; len: 10; j_gene: TRBJ2-7; CDR3aa: ASRWGQGDLY
abundance: few; v_gene: TRBV5-1; len: 15; j_gene: TRBJ2-5; CDR3aa: ASSLRSPSGGRETQY